This entry lists 10 T cell receptor beta chains sequenced from one sample in a study of cytomegalovirus exposure and HLA in healthy donors. With 60 Vbeta and 13 Jbeta primers, the PCR was carried out. Measured with immunoSEQ multiplex PCR; TCRdb has only the in-frame clones, and not every one. Of 140,000 to 150,000 clones listed, roughly 75% are singletons. Material: PBMCs. All receptors come from a female donor in good health and CMV-seronegative.

J is TRBJ2-1 and V is TRBV28, with a possible D match to TRBD2 (6 bases). The V end lost 3 bases, the J end lost 4 bases, and 10 bases lay between the germline ends. Germline CDR1 is MDHEN and CDR2 is SYDVKM. CDR3 size: 14 residues. CDR3 DNA: TGTGCCAGCAGTTTCTCGGAGGGTTACAATGAGCAGTTCTTC. Amino acid sequence: CASSFSEGYNEQFF.

V is TRBV27 and J is TRBJ2-2; D remains ambiguous. Germline V gene lookup returns CDR1 MNHEY and CDR2 SMNVEV (reference sequence). The CDR3 has 12 amino acids. The V gene lost 6 bases and the J gene lost 2 bases, with 4 bases spanning the gap. The CDR3 DNA reads as TGTGCCAGCAGCAGAAACACCGGGGAGCTGTTTTTT. Protein: CASSRNTGELFF.

This chain links TRBV19 with TRBJ2-4, with D unresolved. Germline V gene lookup returns CDR1 LNHDA and CDR2 SQIVND (reference sequence). This CDR3 contains 13 residues. The ends were cut back, 0 bases at V and 2 bases at J, with 2 bases in the middle. The CDR3 DNA sequence: TGTGCCAGTAGTATAGACACCAAAAACATTCAGTACTTC. Its translation is CASSIDTKNIQYF.

V gene TRBV9 combines with J gene TRBJ2-3, with 9 bases lining up with TRBD2. CDR3 length: 16 residues. CDR1 SGDLS and CDR2 YYNGEE come from the germline V gene. The V and J ends lost 0 bases and 0 bases, in that order; junction bases with no gene match: 2. The CDR3 loop reads CASSVDSGSSTDTQYF. CDR3 coding DNA: TGTGCCAGCAGCGTAGATAGCGGGAGTAGCACAGATACGCAGTATTTT. Filled out from reference TRBV9 and TRBJ2-3, the complete variable domain reads DSGVTQTPKHLITATGQRVTLRCSPRSGDLSVYWYQQSLDQGLQFLIQYYNGEERAKGNILERFSAQQFPDLHSELNLSSLELGDSALYFCASSVDSGSSTDTQYFGPGTRLTVL.

This chain uses TRBV6-6 with TRBJ2-7; no definite D call. V was cut by 6 bases and J by 2 bases, with 20 bases left in between. Germline V gene sequence: CDR1 MNHNY, CDR2 SVGAGI (reference sequence). The CDR3 runs 16 residues. The CDR3 protein is CASSPSFGSPAYEQYF. The CDR3 nucleotides are TGTGCCAGCAGCCCATCCTTCGGGTCCCCCGCCTACGAGCAGTACTTC.

This sequence joins TRBV27 and TRBJ2-3, with 8 bases matching TRBD1. Germline CDR1 and CDR2: MNHEY and SMNVEV (reference sequence). The CDR3 has 16 residues. V lost 5 bases and J lost 0; bases outside the gene matches: 7. CDR3 in amino acids: CASSLRQGQSTDTQYF. The CDR3 nucleotides are TGTGCCAGCAGTCTACGACAGGGGCAAAGCACAGATACGCAGTATTTT.

The rearrangement links TRBV5-5 to TRBJ2-7; 10 positions match TRBD2. Per the germline V gene, CDR1 is SGHKS and CDR2 is YYEKEE (reference sequence). V lost 0 bases to trimming and J lost 4 bases; unmatched junction nucleotides: 7. CDR3 size: 16 residues. Here the CDR3 DNA reads TGTGCCAGCAGCTTGGAGGCTAGCGGGAGATTATACGAGCAGTACTTC. This translates into CASSLEASGRLYEQYF.

The chain links TRBV27 to TRBJ1-1; no clear D gene. This CDR3 is 13 amino acids long. V gave up 4 bases and J gave up 1 base, with 7 bases separating them. Germline loops: CDR1 MNHEY, CDR2 SMNVEV (reference sequence). CDR3 nucleotides: TGTGCCAGCAGTTGGGCGGGGAACACTGAAGCTTTCTTT. This sequence encodes CASSWAGNTEAFF.

The table lists this clone with a count of one. As DNA, the CDR3 is TGTGCCAGCAGTTTAGTCTCCGGCGGAGGAATTGCTATGAACACTGAAGCTTTCTTT. Its protein is CASSLVSGGGIAMNTEAFF. The chain has TRBV28 and TRBJ1-1; D is ambiguous. This CDR3 contains 19 residues. Trimming shortened V by 2 bases and J by 0 bases, and 22 bases separated the two germline ends. Germline loops: CDR1 MDHEN, CDR2 SYDVKM.

The chain carries TRBV28 and TRBJ2-1, with 7 bases identical to TRBD1. The CDR3 runs to 13 residues. V trimming: 5 bases; J trimming: 15 bases; junction bases outside the gene matches: 13. The V gene's germline CDR1 is MDHEN and CDR2 SYDVKM. The CDR3 bases are TGTGCCAGCAGTCAAATCCGGGTGACAGGGTCGTTCTTC. This encodes CASSQIRVTGSFF.